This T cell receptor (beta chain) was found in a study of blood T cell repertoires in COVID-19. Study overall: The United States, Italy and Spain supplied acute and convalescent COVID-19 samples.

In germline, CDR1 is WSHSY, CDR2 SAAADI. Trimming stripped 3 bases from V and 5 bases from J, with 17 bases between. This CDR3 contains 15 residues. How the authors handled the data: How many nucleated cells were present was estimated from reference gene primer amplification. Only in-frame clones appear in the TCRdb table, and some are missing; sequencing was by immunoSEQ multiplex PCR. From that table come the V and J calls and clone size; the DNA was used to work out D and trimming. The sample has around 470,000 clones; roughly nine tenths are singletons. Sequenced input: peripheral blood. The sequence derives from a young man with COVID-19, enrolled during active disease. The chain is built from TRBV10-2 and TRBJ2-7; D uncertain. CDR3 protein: CASSDPPLRHDEQYF. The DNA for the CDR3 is TGCGCCAGCAGTGACCCCCCGCTTCGACACGACGAGCAGTACTTC.